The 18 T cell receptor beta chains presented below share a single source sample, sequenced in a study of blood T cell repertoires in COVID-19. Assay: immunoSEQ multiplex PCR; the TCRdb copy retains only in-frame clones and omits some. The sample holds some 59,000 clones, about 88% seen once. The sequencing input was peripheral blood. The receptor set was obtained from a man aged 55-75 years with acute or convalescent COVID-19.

The CDR3 reads CASSIGFSGNQPQHF. CDR3 coding DNA: TGTGCCAGTAGTATAGGATTTTCAGGTAATCAGCCCCAGCATTTT. The chain carries TRBV19 and TRBJ1-5; D call uncertain. The CDR3 has 15 amino acids. Deletions cut 1 base from V and 4 bases from J, with 11 bases between. Germline assignment: CDR1 LNHDA and CDR2 SQIVND (reference sequence).

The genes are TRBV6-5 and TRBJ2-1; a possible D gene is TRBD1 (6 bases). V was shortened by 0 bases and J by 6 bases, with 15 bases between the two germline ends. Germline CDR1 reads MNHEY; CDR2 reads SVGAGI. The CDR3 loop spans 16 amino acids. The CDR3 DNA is TGTGCCAGCAGTTACTCATGGGGGCAGTTGAGCAATGAGCAGTTCTTC. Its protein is CASSYSWGQLSNEQFF.

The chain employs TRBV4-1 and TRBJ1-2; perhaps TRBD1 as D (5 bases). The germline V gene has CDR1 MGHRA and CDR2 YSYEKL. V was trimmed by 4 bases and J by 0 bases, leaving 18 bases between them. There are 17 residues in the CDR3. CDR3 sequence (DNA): TGCGCCAGCAGCCCCGGGGGACCATTGCTCTCTAACTATGGCTACACCTTC. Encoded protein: CASSPGGPLLSNYGYTF.

The CDR3 bases are TGTGCCAGCCTCACGGGAGCGTATAGCAATCAGCCCCAGCATTTT. Its translation: CASLTGAYSNQPQHF. The chain links TRBV6-6 to TRBJ1-5; D is undetermined. CDR1 and CDR2 (germline): MNHNY, SVGAGI (reference sequence). This CDR3 region has 15 residues. V gave up 8 bases and J gave up 0 bases, with 14 bases separating them.

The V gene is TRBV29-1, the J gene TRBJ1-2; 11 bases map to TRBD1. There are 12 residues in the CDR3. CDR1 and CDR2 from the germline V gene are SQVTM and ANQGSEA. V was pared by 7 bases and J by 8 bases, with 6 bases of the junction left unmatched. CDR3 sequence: CSARGTGGGYTF. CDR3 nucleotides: TGCAGCGCCAGGGGGACAGGGGGAGGCTACACCTTC.

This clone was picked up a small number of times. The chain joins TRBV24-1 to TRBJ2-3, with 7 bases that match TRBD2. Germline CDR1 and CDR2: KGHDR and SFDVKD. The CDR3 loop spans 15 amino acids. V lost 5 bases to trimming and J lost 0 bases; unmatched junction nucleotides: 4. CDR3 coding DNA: TGTGCCACCAGTGCCAGCGGGGCTAGCACAGATACGCAGTATTTT. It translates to CATSASGASTDTQYF.

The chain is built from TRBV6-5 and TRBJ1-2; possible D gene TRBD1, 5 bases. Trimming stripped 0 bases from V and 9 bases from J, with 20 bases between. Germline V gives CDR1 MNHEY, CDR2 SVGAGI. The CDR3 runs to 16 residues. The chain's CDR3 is CASSYSSRRQGQSYTF. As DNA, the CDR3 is TGTGCCAGCAGTTACTCGAGCCGGCGGCAGGGCCAAAGCTACACCTTC.

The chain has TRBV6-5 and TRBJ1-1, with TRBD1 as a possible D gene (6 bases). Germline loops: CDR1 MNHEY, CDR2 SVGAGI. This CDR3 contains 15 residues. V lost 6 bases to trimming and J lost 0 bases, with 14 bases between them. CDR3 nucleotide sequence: TGTGCCAGCAGAGCGCTCCGGACAGTGAACACTGAAGCTTTCTTT. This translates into CASRALRTVNTEAFF.

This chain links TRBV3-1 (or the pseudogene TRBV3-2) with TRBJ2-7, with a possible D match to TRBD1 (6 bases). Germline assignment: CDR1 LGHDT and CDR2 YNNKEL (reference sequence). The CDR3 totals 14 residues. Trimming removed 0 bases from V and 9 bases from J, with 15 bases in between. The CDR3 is CASSQDLDRTTQYF. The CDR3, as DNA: TGTGCCAGCAGCCAAGATCTGGACAGAACGACGCAGTACTTC.

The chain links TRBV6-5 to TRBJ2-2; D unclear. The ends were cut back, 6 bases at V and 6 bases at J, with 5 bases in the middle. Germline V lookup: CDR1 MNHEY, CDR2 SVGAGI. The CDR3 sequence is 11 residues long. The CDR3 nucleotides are TGTGCCAGCAGCACGGCCGGGGAGCTGTTTTTT. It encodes CASSTAGELFF.

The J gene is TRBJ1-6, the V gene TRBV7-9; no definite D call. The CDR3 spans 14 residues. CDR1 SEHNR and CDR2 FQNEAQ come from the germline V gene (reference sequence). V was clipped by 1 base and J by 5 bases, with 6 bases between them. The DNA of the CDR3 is TGTGCCAGCAGCTTAGAGGCGGATAATTCACCCCTCCACTTT. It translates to CASSLEADNSPLHF.

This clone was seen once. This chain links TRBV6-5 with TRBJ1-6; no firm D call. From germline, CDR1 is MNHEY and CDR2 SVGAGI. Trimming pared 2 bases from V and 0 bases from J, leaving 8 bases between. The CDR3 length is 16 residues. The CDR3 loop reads CASSYLRSSYNSPLHF. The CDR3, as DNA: TGTGCCAGCAGTTACCTTAGGAGCTCCTATAATTCACCCCTCCACTTT.

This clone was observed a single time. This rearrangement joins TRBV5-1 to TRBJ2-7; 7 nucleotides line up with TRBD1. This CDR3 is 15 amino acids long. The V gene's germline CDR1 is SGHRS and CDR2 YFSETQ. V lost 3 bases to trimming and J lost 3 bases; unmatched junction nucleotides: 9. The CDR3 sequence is CASSYGSQGLYEQYF. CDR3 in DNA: TGCGCCAGCAGCTACGGGTCACAGGGGCTCTACGAGCAGTACTTC.

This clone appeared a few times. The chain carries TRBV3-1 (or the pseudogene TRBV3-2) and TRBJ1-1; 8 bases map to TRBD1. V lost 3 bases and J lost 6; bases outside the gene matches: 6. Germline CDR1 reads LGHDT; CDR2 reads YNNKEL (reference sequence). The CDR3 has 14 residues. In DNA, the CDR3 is TGTGCCAGCAGCCACACGACAGGGGTAGCTGAAGCTTTCTTT. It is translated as CASSHTTGVAEAFF.

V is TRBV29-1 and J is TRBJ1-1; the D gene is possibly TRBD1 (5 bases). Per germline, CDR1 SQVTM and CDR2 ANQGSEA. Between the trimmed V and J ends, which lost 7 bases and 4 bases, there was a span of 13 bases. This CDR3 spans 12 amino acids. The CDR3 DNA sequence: TGCAGCGCCGGGGGGAGGGGCACTGAAGCTTTCTTT. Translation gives CSAGGRGTEAFF.

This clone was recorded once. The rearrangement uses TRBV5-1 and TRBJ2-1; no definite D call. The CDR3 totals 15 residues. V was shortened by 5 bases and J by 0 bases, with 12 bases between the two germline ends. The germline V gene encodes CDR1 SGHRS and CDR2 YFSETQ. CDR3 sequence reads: CASRLSASSYNEQFF. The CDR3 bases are TGCGCCAGCAGGTTGTCAGCGAGCTCCTACAATGAGCAGTTCTTC. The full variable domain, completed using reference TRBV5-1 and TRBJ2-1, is KAGVTQTPRYLIKTRGQQVTLSCSPISGHRSVSWYQQTPGQGLQFLFEYFSETQRNKGNFPGRFSGRQFSNSRSEMNVSTLELGDSALYLCASRLSASSYNEQFFGPGTRLTVL.

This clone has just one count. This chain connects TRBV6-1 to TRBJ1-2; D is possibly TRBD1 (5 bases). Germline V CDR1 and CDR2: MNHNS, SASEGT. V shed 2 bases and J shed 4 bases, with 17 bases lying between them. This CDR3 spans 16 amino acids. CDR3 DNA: TGTGCCAGCAGTGAACCCGTGGGGGGAGGGGTCTATGGCTACACCTTC. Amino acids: CASSEPVGGGVYGYTF.

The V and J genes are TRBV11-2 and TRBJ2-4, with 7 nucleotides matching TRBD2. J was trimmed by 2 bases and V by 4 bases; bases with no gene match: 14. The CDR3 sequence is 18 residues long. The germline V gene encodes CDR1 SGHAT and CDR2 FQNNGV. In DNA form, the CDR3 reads TGTGCCAGCAGCTCCGCTGGGGGGGGGACCTCTCCCAAAAACATTCAGTACTTC. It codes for CASSSAGGGTSPKNIQYF.